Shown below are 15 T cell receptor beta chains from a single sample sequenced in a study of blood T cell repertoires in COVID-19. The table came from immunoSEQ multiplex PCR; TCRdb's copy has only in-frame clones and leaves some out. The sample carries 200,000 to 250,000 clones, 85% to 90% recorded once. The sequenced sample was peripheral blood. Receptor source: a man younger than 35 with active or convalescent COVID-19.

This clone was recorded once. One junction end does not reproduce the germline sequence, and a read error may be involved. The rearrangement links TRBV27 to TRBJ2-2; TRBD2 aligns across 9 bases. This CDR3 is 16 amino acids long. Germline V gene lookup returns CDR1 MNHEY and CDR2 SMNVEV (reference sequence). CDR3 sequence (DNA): TGTGCCGGCAGTTTATCGGCGGGACTAGCTACCGGGGAGCTGTTTTTT. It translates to CAGSLSAGLATGELFF.

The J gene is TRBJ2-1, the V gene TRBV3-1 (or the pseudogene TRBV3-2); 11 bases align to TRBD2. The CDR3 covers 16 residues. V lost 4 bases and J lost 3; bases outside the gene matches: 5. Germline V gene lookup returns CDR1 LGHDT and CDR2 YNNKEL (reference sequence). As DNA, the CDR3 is TGTGCCAGCAGCCCCCTGACTAGCGGGATCTACAATGAGCAGTTCTTC. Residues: CASSPLTSGIYNEQFF.

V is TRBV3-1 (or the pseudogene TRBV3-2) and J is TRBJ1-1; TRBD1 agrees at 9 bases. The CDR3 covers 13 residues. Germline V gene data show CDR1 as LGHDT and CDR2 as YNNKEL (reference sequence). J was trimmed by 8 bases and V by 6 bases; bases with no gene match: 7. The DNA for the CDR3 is TGTGCCAGCAGGATTACCGGACAGGGGGAAGCTTTCTTT. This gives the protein CASRITGQGEAFF.

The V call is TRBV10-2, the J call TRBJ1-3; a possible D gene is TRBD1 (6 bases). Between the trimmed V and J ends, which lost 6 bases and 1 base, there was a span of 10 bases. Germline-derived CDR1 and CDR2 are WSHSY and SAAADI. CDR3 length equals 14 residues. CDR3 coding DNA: TGCGCCAGCAGAGAGACAGGTTCTGGAAACACCATATATTTT. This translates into CASRETGSGNTIYF.

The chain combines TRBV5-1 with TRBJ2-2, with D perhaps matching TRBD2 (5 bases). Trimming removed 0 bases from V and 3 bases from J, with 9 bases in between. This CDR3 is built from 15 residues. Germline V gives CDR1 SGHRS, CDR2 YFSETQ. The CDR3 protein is CASSLGFGDTGELFF. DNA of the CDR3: TGCGCCAGCAGCTTGGGTTTCGGGGACACCGGGGAGCTGTTTTTT.

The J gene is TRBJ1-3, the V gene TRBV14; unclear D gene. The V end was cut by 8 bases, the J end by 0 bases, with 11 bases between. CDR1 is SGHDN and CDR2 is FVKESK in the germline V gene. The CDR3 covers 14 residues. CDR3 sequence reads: CASSHRSSGNTIYF. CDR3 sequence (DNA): TGTGCCAGCTCCCACAGATCCTCTGGAAACACCATATATTTT.

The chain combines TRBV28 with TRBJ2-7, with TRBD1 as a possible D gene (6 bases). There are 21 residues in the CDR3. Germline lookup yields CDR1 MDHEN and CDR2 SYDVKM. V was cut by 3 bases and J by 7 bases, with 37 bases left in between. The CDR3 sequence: CASSFSPWGRTPGRTSWEQYF. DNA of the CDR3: TGTGCCAGCAGTTTTTCCCCGTGGGGGCGGACCCCTGGGCGTACGTCCTGGGAGCAGTACTTC.

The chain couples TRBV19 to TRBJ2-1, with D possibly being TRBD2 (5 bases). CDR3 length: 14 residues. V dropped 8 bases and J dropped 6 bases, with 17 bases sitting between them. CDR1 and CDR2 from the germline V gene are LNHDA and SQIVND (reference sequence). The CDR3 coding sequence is TGTGCCAGTGGAGGCCTATACGGGGTCAATGAGCAGTTCTTC. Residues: CASGGLYGVNEQFF.

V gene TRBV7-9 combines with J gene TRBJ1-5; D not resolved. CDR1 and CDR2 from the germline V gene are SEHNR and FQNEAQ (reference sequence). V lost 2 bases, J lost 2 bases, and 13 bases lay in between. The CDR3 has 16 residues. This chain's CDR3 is CASSLFTNGRNQPQHF. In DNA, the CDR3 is TGTGCCAGCAGCTTATTTACTAACGGCCGCAATCAGCCCCAGCATTTT.

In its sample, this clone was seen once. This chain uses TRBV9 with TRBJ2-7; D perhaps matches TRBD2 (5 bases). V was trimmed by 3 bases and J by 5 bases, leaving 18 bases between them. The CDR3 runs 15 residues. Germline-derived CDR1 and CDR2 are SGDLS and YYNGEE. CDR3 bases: TGTGCCAGCAGCGAGGGAGTACTAGTTGATAACGAGCAGTACTTC. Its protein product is CASSEGVLVDNEQYF.

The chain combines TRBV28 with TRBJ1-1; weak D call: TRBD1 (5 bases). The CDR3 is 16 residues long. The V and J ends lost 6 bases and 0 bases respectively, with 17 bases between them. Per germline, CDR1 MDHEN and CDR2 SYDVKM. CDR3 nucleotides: TGTGCCAGCAGGTTAGCCCGACAGTCTATGAACACTGAAGCTTTCTTT. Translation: CASRLARQSMNTEAFF.

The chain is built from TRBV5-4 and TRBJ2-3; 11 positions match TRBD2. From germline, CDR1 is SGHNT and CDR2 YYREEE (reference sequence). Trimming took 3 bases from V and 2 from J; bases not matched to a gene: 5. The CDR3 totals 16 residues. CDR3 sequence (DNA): TGTGCCAGCAGCTCAGGGACTAGCGGATACACAGATACGCAGTATTTT. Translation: CASSSGTSGYTDTQYF.

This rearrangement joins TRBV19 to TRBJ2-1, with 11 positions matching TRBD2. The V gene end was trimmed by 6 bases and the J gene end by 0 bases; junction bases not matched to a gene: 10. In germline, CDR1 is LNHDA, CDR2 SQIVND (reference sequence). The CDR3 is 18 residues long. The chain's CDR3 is CASRAGTSGFSSYNEQFF. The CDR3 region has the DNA TGTGCCAGTAGGGCCGGGACTAGCGGATTTAGCTCCTACAATGAGCAGTTCTTC.

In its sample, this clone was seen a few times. The CDR3 reads CAWSVRVTGELFF. DNA of the CDR3: TGTGCCTGGAGTGTACGCGTAACCGGGGAGCTGTTTTTT. The chain joins TRBV30 to TRBJ2-2; D remains ambiguous. V dropped 0 bases and J dropped 5 bases, with 7 bases sitting between them. From germline, CDR1 is GTSNPN and CDR2 SVGIG (reference sequence). The CDR3 is 13 residues long.

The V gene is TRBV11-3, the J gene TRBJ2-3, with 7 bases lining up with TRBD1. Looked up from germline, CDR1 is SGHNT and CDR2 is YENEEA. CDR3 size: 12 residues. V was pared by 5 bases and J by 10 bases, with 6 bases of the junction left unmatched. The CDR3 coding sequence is TGTGCCAGCAGCCCTGGACAGGAGCCGCAGTATTTT. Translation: CASSPGQEPQYF.